The 30 T cell receptor beta chains below come from one sample, sequenced in a study of post-analysis software for immune sequencing data. The study, taken as a whole, reports: Patients carried roughly 5 TRBV segments more frequently than controls did, and TRBV5-6, TRBV5-1 and TRBV20-1 were among them.

Their recognized antigens are unknown. cDNA libraries for TCR beta contained unique molecular identifiers. TCRdb itself ran the PCR reads through MiXCR, one entry per CDR3 protein. The sample shows hundreds of thousands of distinct CDR3 sequences, about 32% of them seen only once. Specimen: blood. These receptors came from a girl aged 5 to 17 with multiple sclerosis.

CDR3 region: CASTSGTGFSEQFF. The CDR3 DNA reads TGTGCCAGCACCTCCGGGACAGGGTTCAGTGAGCAGTTCTTC. The V call is TRBV27, the J call TRBJ2-1; 9 bases match TRBD1. The V gene's germline CDR1 is MNHEY and CDR2 SMNVEV (reference sequence). With 7 bases clipped from V and 9 bases from J, the junction kept 10 bases outside the gene matches. This CDR3 region has 14 residues.

In its sample, this clonotype was seen a few times. The chain is built from TRBV20-1 and TRBJ2-5; 10 positions agree with TRBD2. The CDR3 has 14 residues. The germline V gene has CDR1 DFQATT and CDR2 SNEGSKA (reference sequence). J lost 1 base, V lost 6 bases, and 5 bases had no gene match. CDR3 loop: CSANRLAGQETQYF. The CDR3 region has the DNA TGCAGTGCCAATAGACTAGCGGGCCAAGAGACCCAGTACTTC.

The chain is built from TRBV4-3 and TRBJ1-4; 8 bases match TRBD1. V shed 0 bases and J 11 bases; nucleotides not matched to a gene: 5. Germline CDR1 reads LGHNA; CDR2 reads YSLEER. This CDR3 comprises 14 residues. Here the CDR3 reads CASSQDGQGGKLFF. For the CDR3, the DNA is TGCGCCAGCAGCCAAGACGGACAGGGTGGGAAACTGTTTTTT.

For this clonotype: Sequence at one end of the junction differs from germline and may be a read error. The chain carries TRBV12-3 or TRBV12-4 and TRBJ2-3; possibly TRBD2 for D (5 bases). The CDR3 consists of 12 residues. The CDR3 nucleotides read TGTGCCAGCAGTGTACGGGGAGATATGCAGTATTTT. As protein: CASSVRGDMQYF.

This clonotype was counted between two and nine times. This chain links TRBV18 with TRBJ2-4; the D is unclear. The CDR3 length is 15 residues. The V gene lost 3 bases and the J gene lost 8 bases, with 17 bases spanning the gap. CDR1 KGHSH and CDR2 LQKENI come from the germline V gene. This CDR3 is CASSPPRIYRDIQYF. In DNA form, the CDR3 reads TGTGCCAGCTCACCTCCCAGGATCTACCGCGACATTCAGTACTTC.

J is TRBJ1-1 and V is TRBV24-1; 7 bases map to TRBD1. J gave up 12 bases and V 4 bases, and 13 bases lay outside the gene matches. Germline V gene data show CDR1 as KGHDR and CDR2 as SFDVKD. The CDR3 sequence is 14 residues long. DNA of the CDR3: TGTGCCACCAGTGACAGAACCGGGACAGCTAAGACTTTCTTT. As protein: CATSDRTGTAKTFF.

This clonotype was detected only a few times. The V gene is TRBV15, the J gene TRBJ2-1; 12 nucleotides match TRBD2. CDR1 LNHNV and CDR2 YYDKDF come from the germline V gene (reference sequence). V shed 4 bases, J shed 3 bases, and the junction held 13 bases outside the gene matches. CDR3 length: 19 residues. The CDR3 loop reads CATSILPGTSGLGYNEQFF. Written as DNA, the CDR3 is TGTGCCACCAGCATCCTACCGGGGACTAGCGGGCTTGGCTACAATGAGCAGTTCTTC.

This chain joins TRBV7-2 and TRBJ2-7; D possibly uses TRBD1 or TRBD2 (6 bases each). V lost 0 bases, J lost 0 bases, and 12 bases lay in between. Germline CDR1 is SGHTA and CDR2 is FQGNSA. The CDR3 is made up of 16 amino acids. This chain's CDR3 is CASSLAGWGASYEQYF. The DNA of the CDR3 is TGTGCCAGCAGCTTAGCCGGGTGGGGGGCCTCCTACGAGCAGTACTTC.

This clonotype occurred a few times. The chain couples TRBV21-1 to TRBJ2-1; TRBD1, the table's D call, lacks a check against the DNA. TRBV21-1 is a pseudogene segment. This CDR3 has 14 residues. CDR3 bases: TGTGCCAGCAGCCGACGGGGGCCTCTCAATGAGCAGTTCTTC. It encodes CASSRRGPLNEQFF.

In this sample, this clonotype turned up a few times. This chain uses TRBV5-1 with TRBJ2-1, with TRBD2 identical over 8 bases. The germline V gene encodes CDR1 SGHRS and CDR2 YFSETQ. V trimming: 4 bases; J trimming: 2 bases; junction bases outside the gene matches: 8. The CDR3 is made up of 16 amino acids. The chain's CDR3 is CASSPLGGRTYNEQFF. In DNA, the CDR3 is TGCGCCAGCAGCCCGCTTGGCGGGAGGACCTACAATGAGCAGTTCTTC.

This clonotype has more than one count but fewer than ten. The rearrangement links TRBV4-1 to TRBJ1-2; 12 bases are a match to TRBD1. This CDR3 spans 15 amino acids. V lost 5 bases to trimming and J lost 2 bases; unmatched junction nucleotides: 3. Germline lookup yields CDR1 MGHRA and CDR2 YSYEKL. The CDR3 DNA follows: TGCGCCAGCAGCTCGGGACAGGGGGCAAACTATGGCTACACCTTC. This encodes CASSSGQGANYGYTF.

The chain couples TRBV18 to TRBJ2-5; D perhaps matches TRBD1 (6 bases). CDR1 is KGHSH, CDR2 LQKENI, per germline. The V end lost 3 bases, the J end lost 5 bases, and 19 bases lay between the germline ends. The CDR3 spans 16 residues. This chain's CDR3 is CASSPLQGPVEETQYF. DNA for the CDR3: TGTGCCAGCTCACCTCTACAGGGTCCGGTAGAGGAGACCCAGTACTTC. The whole variable domain, remainder taken from reference TRBV18 and TRBJ2-5, is NAGVMQNPRHLVRRRGQEARLRCSPMKGHSHVYWYRQLPEEGLKFMVYLQKENIIDESGMPKERFSAEFPKEGPSILRIQQVVRGDSAAYFCASSPLQGPVEETQYFGPGTRLLVL.

This clonotype was found a few times. The rearrangement uses TRBV7-9 and TRBJ1-5; 7 bases align to TRBD1. The CDR3 has 13 amino acids. Trimming took 4 bases from V and 6 from J; bases not matched to a gene: 3. Germline-derived CDR1 and CDR2 are SEHNR and FQNEAQ (reference sequence). The chain's CDR3 is CASSYRGGQPQHF. The CDR3 DNA follows: TGTGCCAGCAGCTACAGGGGCGGTCAGCCCCAGCATTTT. Together with reference TRBV7-9 and TRBJ1-5, the CDR3 gives the full variable domain: DTGVSQNPRHKITKRGQNVTFRCDPISEHNRLYWYRQTLGQGPEFLTYFQNEAQLEKSRLLSDRFSAERPKGSFSTLEIQRTEQGDSAMYLCASSYRGGQPQHFGDGTRLSIL.

This clonotype has more than one count but fewer than ten. This sequence joins TRBV6-5 and TRBJ1-2, with D unclear. V was pared by 7 bases and J by 8 bases, with 17 bases between. The germline gives CDR1 MNHEY, CDR2 SVGAGI. The CDR3 contains 13 residues. The CDR3 loop is CASTEGPLWGYTF. CDR3 in DNA: TGTGCCAGCACCGAAGGACCCCTCTGGGGCTACACCTTC.

The chain combines TRBV3-1 with TRBJ2-3; 7 bases are shared with TRBD2. The germline gives CDR1 LGHDT, CDR2 YNNKEL (reference sequence). CDR3 length: 16 residues. The V gene end was trimmed by 1 base and the J gene end by 4 bases; junction bases not matched to a gene: 8. DNA for the CDR3: TGTGCCAGCAGCCAAGGAGCGGGGCCGGCGGCAGATACGCAGTATTTT. This gives the protein CASSQGAGPAADTQYF.

The chain carries TRBV20-1 and TRBJ2-1; 7 nucleotides agree with TRBD2. From germline, CDR1 is DFQATT and CDR2 SNEGSKA (reference sequence). The length of the CDR3 is 15 residues. Germline trimming cut 4 bases from V and 0 bases from J; bases unmatched to any gene: 6. CDR3 sequence (DNA): TGCAGTGCTAAGGTCCGGACTAGCTCCTACAATGAGCAGTTCTTC. Translation gives CSAKVRTSSYNEQFF.

This clonotype was found a few times. The chain's CDR3 is CASSFPQGNEQFF. As DNA, the CDR3 is TGTGCCAGCAGTTTTCCACAGGGGAATGAGCAGTTCTTC. The genes are TRBV28 and TRBJ2-1, with TRBD1 matching 7 bases. V gave up 3 bases and J gave up 7 bases; unmatched junction bases: 3. The length of the CDR3 is 13 residues. Germline V gene data show CDR1 as MDHEN and CDR2 as SYDVKM.

This sequence joins TRBV20-1 and TRBJ2-5; TRBD2 might be the D (6 bases). The CDR3 loop spans 14 amino acids. Per the germline V gene, CDR1 is DFQATT and CDR2 is SNEGSKA (reference sequence). The CDR3 reads CTSSPGLREETQYF. CDR3 DNA sequence: TGCACCAGTTCTCCGGGACTGCGAGAGGAGACCCAGTACTTC.

This clonotype appeared a few times. This rearrangement joins TRBV28 to TRBJ2-3; 10 bases agree with TRBD2. CDR1 MDHEN and CDR2 SYDVKM come from the germline V gene. CDR3 length: 14 amino acids. V lost 5 bases and J lost 8; bases outside the gene matches: 7. The CDR3 sequence is CASSILAGVSTQYF. The CDR3 nucleotides are TGTGCCAGCAGTATTCTAGCGGGAGTGAGTACGCAGTATTTT.

The chain links TRBV14 to TRBJ2-1; TRBD2 matches 7 bases. CDR1 and CDR2 (germline): SGHDN, FVKESK. The ends lost 1 base at V and 7 bases at J; junction bases unmatched: 7. This CDR3 region has 15 residues. The CDR3 protein is CASSQAAGVNNEQFF. The CDR3, as DNA: TGTGCCAGCAGCCAAGCGGCGGGAGTTAATAATGAGCAGTTCTTC.

This clonotype came up a few times. V and J are TRBV2 and TRBJ1-2; D call uncertain. The CDR3 runs 13 residues. The germline CDR1 and CDR2 sequences are SNHLY and FYNNEI. The V gene lost 3 bases and the J gene lost 4 bases, with 9 bases spanning the gap. The CDR3 coding sequence is TGTGCCAGCAGTGATCGGTCCGGCTATGGCTACACCTTC. This translates into CASSDRSGYGYTF. Together with reference TRBV2 and TRBJ1-2, the CDR3 gives the full variable domain: EPEVTQTPSHQVTQMGQEVILRCVPISNHLYFYWYRQILGQKVEFLVSFYNNEISEKSEIFDDQFSVERPDGSNFTLKIRSTKLEDSAMYFCASSDRSGYGYTFGSGTRLTVV.

This clonotype showed up just a few times. The CDR3 here is CSALPVRASGYNEQFF. CDR3 nucleotides: TGCAGTGCTCTACCCGTTCGGGCTAGCGGCTACAATGAGCAGTTCTTC. This chain connects TRBV20-1 to TRBJ2-1; 7 bases match TRBD2. The CDR3 runs 16 residues. CDR1 DFQATT and CDR2 SNEGSKA come from the germline V gene (reference sequence). The V and J ends lost 5 bases and 3 bases, in that order; junction bases with no gene match: 13.

The chain employs TRBV20-1 and TRBJ2-5; a weak D match, TRBD2 (5 bases). Germline CDR1 is DFQATT and CDR2 is SNEGSKA (reference sequence). Trimming removed 0 bases from V and 3 bases from J, with 11 bases in between. CDR3 length: 14 amino acids. The CDR3 sequence: CSARDLTRKETQYF. CDR3 DNA: TGCAGTGCTAGAGATCTAACTAGAAAAGAGACCCAGTACTTC.

V is TRBV7-9 and J is TRBJ2-7, with 9 bases lining up with TRBD2. The V and J ends lost 4 bases and 2 bases, in that order; junction bases with no gene match: 9. Germline V gene lookup returns CDR1 SEHNR and CDR2 FQNEAQ (reference sequence). CDR3 length: 16 amino acids. The CDR3 DNA reads TGTGCCAGCAGCTCCCCACTGACTAGCGGCGCCTACGAGCAGTACTTC. This translates into CASSSPLTSGAYEQYF.

The table lists this clonotype with a few counts. The rearrangement joins TRBV7-2 to TRBJ2-3, with 8 bases identical to TRBD2. The CDR3 loop spans 15 amino acids. Germline CDR1 SGHTA, CDR2 FQGNSA. J was trimmed by 10 bases and V by 0 bases; bases with no gene match: 9. The CDR3 DNA reads TGTGCCAGCAGCTTAGCGGCAGTCGGGGGGGCCGCGCAGTATTTT. It is translated as CASSLAAVGGAAQYF.

The V gene is TRBV20-1, the J gene TRBJ2-5; possible D gene TRBD1, 5 bases. The V gene's germline CDR1 is DFQATT and CDR2 SNEGSKA (reference sequence). The CDR3 sequence is 13 residues long. V gave up 6 bases and J gave up 1 base, with 12 bases separating them. The CDR3 DNA reads as TGCAGTGCCGAAATGACAGTCCAAGAGACCCAGTACTTC. Its translation: CSAEMTVQETQYF.

V is TRBV21-1 and J is TRBJ2-7; TRBD1, the table's D call, was not compared with the DNA. TRBV21-1 is described as a pseudogene. This CDR3 comprises 14 residues. In nucleotides, the CDR3 is TGTGCCAGCAGCCCCGGGGGGGAGACCTACGAGCAGTACTTC. As protein: CASSPGGETYEQYF.

This clonotype has only a few counts. This sequence joins TRBV18 and TRBJ2-1, with D uncertain. V gave up 6 bases and J gave up 11 bases, with 14 bases separating them. Looked up from germline, CDR1 is KGHSH and CDR2 is LQKENI. The CDR3 loop spans 12 amino acids. The CDR3, as DNA: TGTGCCAGCTCCGACCCGTTACAACAGCAGTTCTTC. This encodes CASSDPLQQQFF.

This clonotype occurred many times. The J gene is TRBJ2-1, the V gene TRBV7-9; 9 bases fit TRBD2. V dropped 3 bases and J dropped 7; count of bases not matched to a gene: 4. Germline CDR1 is SEHNR and CDR2 is FQNEAQ (reference sequence). The CDR3 totals 14 residues. The CDR3 spells CASSFAGGLNEQFF. CDR3 bases: TGTGCCAGCAGCTTCGCGGGGGGGCTGAATGAGCAGTTCTTC.

This chain joins TRBV2 and TRBJ1-2, with D possibly being TRBD1 (6 bases). The V and J ends lost 6 bases and 4 bases respectively, with 12 bases between them. Germline CDR1 reads SNHLY; CDR2 reads FYNNEI. The CDR3 is 13 residues long. CDR3 coding DNA: TGTGCCAGCAGGGGGGACATTACCTATGGCTACACCTTC. Translation: CASRGDITYGYTF.